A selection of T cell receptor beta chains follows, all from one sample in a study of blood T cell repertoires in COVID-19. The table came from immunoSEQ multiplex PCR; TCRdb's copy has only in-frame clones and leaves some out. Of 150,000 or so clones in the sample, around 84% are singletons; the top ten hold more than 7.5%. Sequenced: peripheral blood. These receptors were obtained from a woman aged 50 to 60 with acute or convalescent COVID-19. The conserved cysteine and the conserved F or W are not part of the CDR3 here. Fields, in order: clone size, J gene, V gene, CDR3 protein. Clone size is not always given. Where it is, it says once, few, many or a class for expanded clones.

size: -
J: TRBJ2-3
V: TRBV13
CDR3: ASSLTRANLLVTQY

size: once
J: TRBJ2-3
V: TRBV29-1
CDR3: SARGASGGDTQY

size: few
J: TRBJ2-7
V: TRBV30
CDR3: AWSTGQGFYYEQY

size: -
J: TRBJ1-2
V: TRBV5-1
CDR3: ASSHGQGSYGYT

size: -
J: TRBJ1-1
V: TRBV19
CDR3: ASSIPTSGLTEAF

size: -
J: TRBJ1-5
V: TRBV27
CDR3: ASSLSRGQGQPQH

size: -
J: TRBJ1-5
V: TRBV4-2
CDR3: ASSQNRGAGQPQH

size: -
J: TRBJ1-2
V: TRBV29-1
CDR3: SVGESGHRGGGYT

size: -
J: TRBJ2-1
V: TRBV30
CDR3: AWSEGVTGEQF

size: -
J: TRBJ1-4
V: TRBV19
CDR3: ATNRGFFATNEKLF

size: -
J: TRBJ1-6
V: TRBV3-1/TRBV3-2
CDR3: ASSQRQDNSPLH

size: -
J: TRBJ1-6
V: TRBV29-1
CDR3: SVDVGGDSPLH

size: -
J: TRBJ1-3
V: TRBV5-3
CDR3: ARGPGQVVSGNTIY

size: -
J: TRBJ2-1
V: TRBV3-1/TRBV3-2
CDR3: ASSLRGSLAGSSEQF

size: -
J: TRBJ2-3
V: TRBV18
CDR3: ASTSETFTDTQY

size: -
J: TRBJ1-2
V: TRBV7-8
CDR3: ASSLGQGAGYT

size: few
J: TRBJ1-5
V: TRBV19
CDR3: ASSSGTGGGQPQH

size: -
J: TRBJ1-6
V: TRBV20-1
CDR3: SASPGGTYNSPLH

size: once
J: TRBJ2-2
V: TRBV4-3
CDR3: ASGYSQDTGELF

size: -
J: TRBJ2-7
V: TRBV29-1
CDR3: SVAYSAPNSTYEQY

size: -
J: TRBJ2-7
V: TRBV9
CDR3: ASSPRVFPGGSYEQY

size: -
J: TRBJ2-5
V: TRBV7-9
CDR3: ASSRRWRDRGYETQY

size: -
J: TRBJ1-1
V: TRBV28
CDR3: ASSFFYLPPPEAF

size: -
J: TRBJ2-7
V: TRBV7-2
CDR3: ASSTTGLAIYEQY

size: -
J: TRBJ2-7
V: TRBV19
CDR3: ASSKVGQGGYEQY

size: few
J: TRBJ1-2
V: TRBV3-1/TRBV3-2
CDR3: ASSPNRDGYT

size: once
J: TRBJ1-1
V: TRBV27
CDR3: ASSFQTLMNTEAF

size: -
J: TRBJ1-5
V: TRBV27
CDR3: ASSPNPGQRFLPQH

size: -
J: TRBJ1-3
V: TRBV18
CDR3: ASSPDRYSGNTIY

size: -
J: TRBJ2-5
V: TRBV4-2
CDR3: ASSLGLAGGETQY

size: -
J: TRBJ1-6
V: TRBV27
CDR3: ASSPGAGGGPLH

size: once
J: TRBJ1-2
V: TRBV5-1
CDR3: ASSLKNSLDGYT

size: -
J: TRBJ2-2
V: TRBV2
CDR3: ASSRQITGELF

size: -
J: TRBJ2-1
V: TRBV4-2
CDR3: ASSQELAGGNNEQF

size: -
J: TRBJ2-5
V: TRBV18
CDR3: ASSPSGTGNQETQY

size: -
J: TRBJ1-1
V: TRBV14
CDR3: ASLGQLNTEAF

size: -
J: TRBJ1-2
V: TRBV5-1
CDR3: ASAEAGANGYT

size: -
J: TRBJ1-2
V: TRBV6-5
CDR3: ASTRGDGYT

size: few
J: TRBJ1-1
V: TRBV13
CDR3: ASSPNGRDEAF

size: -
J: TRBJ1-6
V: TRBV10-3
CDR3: AISETSSYNSPLH

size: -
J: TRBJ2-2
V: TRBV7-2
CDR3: ASSPSFIGGVNTGELF

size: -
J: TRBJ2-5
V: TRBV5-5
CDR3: ASSWGSGGETQY

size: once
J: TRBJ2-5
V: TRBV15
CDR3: ATSREREETQY

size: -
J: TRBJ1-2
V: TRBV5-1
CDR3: ASSVTGGNYGYT

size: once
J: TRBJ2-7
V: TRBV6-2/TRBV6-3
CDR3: ASWYSAGYEQY

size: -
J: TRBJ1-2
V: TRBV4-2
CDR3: ASSQVEGAHNYGYT